Here is one TCR beta chain with its context. CDR3 length: 15 amino acids. With V trimmed by 5 bases and J by 2 bases, 6 bases remained unmatched. Germline V gene lookup returns CDR1 SGHAT and CDR2 FQNNGV. This sample was taken from a study of blood T cell repertoires in COVID-19. Generated by immunoSEQ multiplex PCR, the TCRdb table keeps only in-frame clones and is missing some. The table includes about 180,000 clones, around 82% detected once. This TCR came from a man between 18 and 29 years old with active or convalescent COVID-19. Input material: peripheral blood. The chain joins TRBV11-2 to TRBJ2-3; 8 bases are a match to TRBD2. DNA for the CDR3: TGTGCCAGCAGCCCCCTAGCGGGTTTCACAGATACGCAGTATTTT. Its translation: CASSPLAGFTDTQYF.